This paragraph covers one TCR beta chain sequence. Its antigen is unidentified. With the 5' RACE reads reprocessed, TCRdb shows one record per CDR3 protein and no DNA. This specimen shows about 170,000 distinct CDR3 sequences; the ten leading clones hold approximately 3%. The germline CDR1 and CDR2 sequences are DFQATT and SNEGSKA (reference sequence). The CDR3 has 19 residues. These data are taken from a study of monozygotic twins with inflammatory bowel disease. Whole-study findings and limits: Repertoire similarity did not separate concordant from discordant twins, possibly from limited power. There was no way to distinguish the different T cell subtypes.

The sample was blood. The TCR comes from a human donor with ulcerative colitis or Crohn's disease, or a healthy co-twin of an affected twin (not recorded which). V usage is TRBV20-1 and J usage is TRBJ2-1; the TCRdb call, TRBD2, lacks DNA for checking. The CDR3 loop is CSVSLPLAGSPISYNEQFF.